This T cell receptor (beta chain) was identified in a study of blood T cell repertoires in COVID-19. The assay was immunoSEQ multiplex PCR, and TCRdb's table has in-frame clones only and misses some. Counted here are just over 650,000 clones, 85% to 90% occurring once; the ten biggest clones make up under 0.3%. In germline, CDR1 is SGHRS, CDR2 YFSETQ. The CDR3 runs 17 residues. Between the trimmed V and J ends, which lost 0 bases and 2 bases, there was a span of 15 bases. The chain employs TRBV5-1 and TRBJ2-4; D may be TRBD1 (5 bases). This clonotype was sampled from a young woman with acute or convalescent COVID-19. The material sequenced was peripheral blood. Here the CDR3 reads CASSLAASQGPKNIQYF. The CDR3 bases are TGCGCCAGCAGCTTGGCGGCCAGCCAGGGTCCCAAAAACATTCAGTACTTC. Looking up the rest from reference TRBV5-1 and TRBJ2-4 gives the full variable domain: KAGVTQTPRYLIKTRGQQVTLSCSPISGHRSVSWYQQTPGQGLQFLFEYFSETQRNKGNFPGRFSGRQFSNSRSEMNVSTLELGDSALYLCASSLAASQGPKNIQYFGAGTRLSVL.